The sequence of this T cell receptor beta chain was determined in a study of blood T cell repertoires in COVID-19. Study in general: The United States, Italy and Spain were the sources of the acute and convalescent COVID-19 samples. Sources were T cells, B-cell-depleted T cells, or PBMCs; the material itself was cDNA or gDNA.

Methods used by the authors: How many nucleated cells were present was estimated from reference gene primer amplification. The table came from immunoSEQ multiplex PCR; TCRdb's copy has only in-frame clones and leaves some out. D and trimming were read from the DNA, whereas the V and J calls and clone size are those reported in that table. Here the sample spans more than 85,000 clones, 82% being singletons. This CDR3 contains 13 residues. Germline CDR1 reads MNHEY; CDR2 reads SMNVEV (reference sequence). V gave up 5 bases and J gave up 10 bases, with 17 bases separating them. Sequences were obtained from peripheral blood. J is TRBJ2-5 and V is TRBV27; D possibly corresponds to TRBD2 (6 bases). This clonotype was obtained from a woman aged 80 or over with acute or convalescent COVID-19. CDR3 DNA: TGTGCCAGCAGTAAGGACCCCCACGGGAGCCAGTACTTC. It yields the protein CASSKDPHGSQYF.